Each of the 32 T cell receptor beta chains below was sequenced from the same sample in a study of OX40 agonist ivuxolimab in advanced cancers. Measured with immunoSEQ multiplex PCR; TCRdb has only the in-frame clones, and not every one. This table has more than 45,000 clones, roughly 81% appearing once. Sample: CD4+ or CD8+ T cells sorted from blood, taken in a trial of the OX40 agonist ivuxolimab. The receptors come from an adult with an advanced solid tumor such as melanoma, head and neck, liver or kidney cancer.

This clone was recorded only once. V is TRBV9 and J is TRBJ1-1; D is undetermined. Trimming stripped 0 bases from V and 1 base from J, with 7 bases between. CDR1 SGDLS and CDR2 YYNGEE come from the germline V gene. The CDR3 contains 14 residues. CDR3 protein: CASSVAGRNTEAFF. CDR3 nucleotides: TGTGCCAGCAGCGTAGCAGGACGGAACACTGAAGCTTTCTTT.

The rearrangement links TRBV29-1 to TRBJ2-1; 14 positions agree with TRBD2. The germline gives CDR1 SQVTM, CDR2 ANQGSEA. There are 21 residues in the CDR3. V was clipped by 4 bases and J by 4 bases; unmatched bases: 21. CDR3 DNA: TGCAGCGTTGTTGGGGGTAGCACCGGGACTAGCGGGAGTTCATCGTACAATGAGCAGTTCTTC. Amino acids: CSVVGGSTGTSGSSSYNEQFF.

The V call is TRBV9, the J call TRBJ2-1; TRBD2 agrees at 9 bases. CDR1 is SGDLS, CDR2 YYNGEE, per germline. The CDR3 runs to 15 residues. The V segment lost 5 bases and the J segment 0 bases; nucleotides outside the gene matches: 3. CDR3 bases: TGTGCCAGCAGTTATAGCGGGAGCTCCTACAATGAGCAGTTCTTC. This sequence encodes CASSYSGSSYNEQFF.

J is TRBJ1-1 and V is TRBV5-1; 11 bases map to TRBD1. Unmatched junction bases numbered 2, after V lost 3 bases and J lost 4 bases. The length of the CDR3 is 14 residues. Germline V gene sequence: CDR1 SGHRS, CDR2 YFSETQ. The CDR3 bases are TGCGCCAGCAGCTGGGGGACAGGGGGCACTGAAGCTTTCTTT. It translates to CASSWGTGGTEAFF.

The chain couples TRBV18 to TRBJ2-1; D perhaps matches TRBD2 (5 bases). V dropped 6 bases and J dropped 8 bases, with 20 bases sitting between them. From germline, CDR1 is KGHSH and CDR2 LQKENI. The CDR3 is made up of 15 amino acids. Here the CDR3 reads CASSPTRETWHEQFF. The CDR3 nucleotides read TGTGCCAGCTCTCCGACGAGGGAGACCTGGCATGAGCAGTTCTTC.

The rearrangement joins TRBV5-4 to TRBJ1-1; 9 bases are a match to TRBD1. With 0 bases clipped from V and 6 bases from J, the junction kept 3 bases outside the gene matches. CDR1 SGHNT and CDR2 YYREEE come from the germline V gene (reference sequence). The CDR3 covers 14 residues. This CDR3 is CASSLEWTGAEAFF. The CDR3 DNA sequence: TGTGCCAGCAGCTTGGAATGGACAGGGGCTGAAGCTTTCTTT.

The V call is TRBV29-1, the J call TRBJ2-1, with a tentative D call TRBD2 (6 bases). The CDR3 has 13 residues. Germline CDR1 SQVTM, CDR2 ANQGSEA. The V gene lost 3 bases and the J gene lost 3 bases, with 9 bases spanning the gap. The CDR3 here is CSVDSGNYNEQFF. CDR3 nucleotide sequence: TGCAGCGTTGATAGCGGAAACTACAATGAGCAGTTCTTC.

The V and J genes are TRBV19 and TRBJ2-1, with 14 bases that match TRBD2. The CDR3 contains 15 residues. CDR1 and CDR2 from the germline V gene are LNHDA and SQIVND (reference sequence). With V trimmed by 6 bases and J by 7 bases, 5 bases remained unmatched. The chain's CDR3 is CASSPTSGGENEQFF. In DNA, the CDR3 is TGTGCCAGTAGCCCGACTAGCGGGGGGGAAAATGAGCAGTTCTTC.

This sequence joins TRBV29-1 and TRBJ1-1, with TRBD1 matching 8 bases. With V trimmed by 7 bases and J by 4 bases, 2 bases remained unmatched. The CDR3 length is 11 residues. Germline CDR1 and CDR2: SQVTM and ANQGSEA. CDR3 coding DNA: TGCAGCGGTACAGGGGGCACTGAAGCTTTCTTT. This sequence encodes CSGTGGTEAFF. The full variable domain, its missing parts supplied by reference TRBV29-1 and TRBJ1-1, is SAVISQKPSRDICQRGTSLTIQCQVDSQVTMMFWYRQQPGQSLTLIATANQGSEATYESGFVIDKFPISRPNLTFSTLTVSNMSPEDSSIYLCSGTGGTEAFFGQGTRLTVV.

The gene calls are TRBV19 and TRBJ2-7; the D gene is possibly TRBD1 (5 bases). V shed 5 bases and J shed 0 bases, with 8 bases lying between them. Germline CDR1 LNHDA, CDR2 SQIVND (reference sequence). This CDR3 contains 13 residues. CDR3 region: CASSDRTSYEQYF. CDR3 in DNA: TGTGCCAGTAGTGACAGAACCTCCTACGAGCAGTACTTC.

V usage is TRBV7-9 and J usage is TRBJ2-3; weak D call: TRBD1 (5 bases). Germline-derived CDR1 and CDR2 are SEHNR and FQNEAQ (reference sequence). V lost 5 bases and J 4 bases, leaving 10 bases between the germline ends. The CDR3 spans 13 residues. The CDR3 DNA sequence: TGTGCCAGCAGCCCCCAAGGGGCAGATACGCAGTATTTT. This encodes CASSPQGADTQYF.

The chain combines TRBV27 with TRBJ1-4; 9 bases map to TRBD1. Trimming removed 5 bases from V and 4 bases from J; junction bases left unmatched: 11. This CDR3 is 17 amino acids long. Germline CDR1 reads MNHEY; CDR2 reads SMNVEV (reference sequence). CDR3 amino acids: CASSLGQGWGINEKLFF. The CDR3 DNA follows: TGTGCCAGCAGTCTAGGACAGGGGTGGGGGATTAATGAAAAACTGTTTTTT.

This chain connects TRBV6-5 to TRBJ1-2; D is ambiguous. V was pared by 6 bases and J by 4 bases, with 12 bases between. Germline CDR1 MNHEY, CDR2 SVGAGI. The CDR3 length is 13 residues. The CDR3 is CASSPLLLYGYTF. CDR3 bases: TGTGCCAGCAGCCCGCTTTTACTCTATGGCTACACCTTC.

J is TRBJ1-1 and V is TRBV5-4; D call uncertain. Trimming took 2 bases from V and 4 from J, leaving 15 bases between them. Germline lookup yields CDR1 SGHNT and CDR2 YYREEE (reference sequence). The CDR3 consists of 15 residues. This CDR3 is CASSFDMVGVTEAFF. CDR3 sequence (DNA): TGTGCCAGCAGCTTCGATATGGTCGGGGTCACTGAAGCTTTCTTT.

This chain uses TRBV29-1 with TRBJ2-7; D perhaps matches TRBD1 (6 bases). This CDR3 region has 12 residues. Between the trimmed V and J ends, which lost 2 bases and 5 bases, there was a span of 10 bases. Germline CDR1 is SQVTM and CDR2 is ANQGSEA. The CDR3 spells CSVEHRENEQYF. CDR3 DNA sequence: TGCAGCGTTGAACACAGGGAAAACGAGCAGTACTTC.

The chain combines TRBV7-2 with TRBJ2-5, with D unclear. Germline CDR1 reads SGHTA; CDR2 reads FQGNSA. The CDR3 is 12 residues long. The V and J ends lost 1 base and 11 bases respectively, with 11 bases between them. The CDR3 DNA sequence: TGTGCCAGCAGCTTAGGTGAAGGAGAGCAGTACTTC. This encodes CASSLGEGEQYF.

The rearrangement uses TRBV6-1 and TRBJ2-7, with D perhaps given as TRBD1 or TRBD2 (5 bases each). The CDR3 loop spans 13 amino acids. Germline V gene data show CDR1 as MNHNS and CDR2 as SASEGT. Between the trimmed V and J ends, which lost 4 bases and 4 bases, there was a span of 11 bases. The CDR3: CASSGDPGYEQYF. The CDR3 bases are TGTGCCAGCAGTGGGGACCCGGGGTACGAGCAGTACTTC.

The chain combines TRBV27 with TRBJ1-2, with D possibly TRBD1 on 5 matching bases. The CDR3 length is 15 residues. Trimming took off 5 bases at V and 4 bases at J, with 17 bases between the two ends. The germline V gene has CDR1 MNHEY and CDR2 SMNVEV (reference sequence). The CDR3 coding sequence is TGTGCCAGCAGTCACGGGGGGGATATAAGCTATGGCTACACCTTC. Its protein is CASSHGGDISYGYTF.

This chain's CDR3 is CASSFGTGFGYTF. Written as DNA, the CDR3 is TGTGCCAGCAGCTTTGGGACAGGGTTTGGCTACACCTTC. V and J are TRBV7-2 and TRBJ1-2; 9 positions agree with TRBD1. V shed 3 bases and J 7 bases; nucleotides not matched to a gene: 3. The CDR3 length is 13 residues. Germline CDR1 is SGHTA and CDR2 is FQGNSA.

CDR3 DNA: TGTGCCAGCAGCACACGACAGGGTGGGGTCACTGAAGCTTTCTTT. It yields the protein CASSTRQGGVTEAFF. The chain has TRBV7-2 and TRBJ1-1, with 7 bases that match TRBD1. This CDR3 has 15 residues. After removal of 5 bases from V and 4 bases from J, the junction contained 10 bases not matched to a gene. Per the germline V gene, CDR1 is SGHTA and CDR2 is FQGNSA.

The chain combines TRBV5-4 with TRBJ1-1, with D hard to call. CDR1 and CDR2 (germline): SGHNT, YYREEE (reference sequence). The V and J ends lost 2 bases and 5 bases respectively, with 16 bases between them. The CDR3 is 15 amino acids. The CDR3 bases are TGTGCCAGCAGCTTCAGCTGGGGTTTGGTAACTGAAGCTTTCTTT. Translating gives CASSFSWGLVTEAFF. The entire variable domain, with the rest obtained from reference TRBV5-4 and TRBJ1-1, is as follows: ETGVTQSPTHLIKTRGQQVTLRCSSQSGHNTVSWYQQALGQGPQFIFQYYREEENGRGNFPPRFSGLQFPNYSSELNVNALELDDSALYLCASSFSWGLVTEAFFGQGTRLTVV.

This chain connects TRBV7-8 to TRBJ1-6; D unclear. The CDR3 is 16 residues long. V lost 1 base, J lost 9 bases, and 16 bases lay in between. Per the germline V gene, CDR1 is SGHVS and CDR2 is FQNEAQ. CDR3 loop: CASSLEKGGRSSPLHF. CDR3 coding DNA: TGTGCCAGCAGCTTAGAAAAGGGCGGCAGGAGTTCACCCCTCCACTTT.

The rearrangement joins TRBV11-1 to TRBJ2-1; D possibly corresponds to TRBD2 (6 bases). From germline, CDR1 is SGHAT and CDR2 FQDESV (reference sequence). V was pared by 2 bases and J by 3 bases, with 11 bases between. The CDR3 runs 15 residues. In DNA form, the CDR3 reads TGTGCCAGCAGCTTAACGCGGGGAATCTACAATGAGCAGTTCTTC. It codes for CASSLTRGIYNEQFF.

CDR3 coding DNA: TGCGCCAGCAGCCCCGAGGGTGGAGGGTGGGACGAGCAGTACTTC. Translation: CASSPEGGGWDEQYF. The chain combines TRBV5-1 with TRBJ2-7, with D tentatively TRBD2 (6 bases). CDR3 length: 15 amino acids. V was cut by 4 bases and J by 5 bases, with 19 bases left in between. Germline V gene sequence: CDR1 SGHRS, CDR2 YFSETQ.

The chain couples TRBV4-1 to TRBJ1-6; 9 bases fit TRBD1. V shed 3 bases, J shed 6 bases, and the junction held 3 bases outside the gene matches. The CDR3 runs 15 residues. CDR1 is MGHRA and CDR2 is YSYEKL in the germline V gene. As DNA, the CDR3 is TGCGCCAGCAGCCACCTGGGACAGGGTAATTCACCCCTCCACTTT. Translated, it gives CASSHLGQGNSPLHF.

This chain uses TRBV19 with TRBJ1-3, with D unresolved. V was trimmed by 7 bases and J by 0 bases, leaving 10 bases between them. The CDR3 loop spans 14 amino acids. Germline values: CDR1 LNHDA, CDR2 SQIVND (reference sequence). The CDR3 sequence: CASKDGSSGNTIYF. CDR3 DNA sequence: TGTGCCAGTAAGGACGGGAGCTCTGGAAACACCATATATTTT.

The genes are TRBV6-4 and TRBJ2-1, with 8 nucleotides matching TRBD2. The germline V gene has CDR1 MRHNA and CDR2 SNTAGT. There are 15 residues in the CDR3. J was trimmed by 10 bases and V by 2 bases; bases with no gene match: 10. The chain's CDR3 is CASSDGGRTPGEQFF. CDR3 DNA: TGTGCCAGCAGTGACGGCGGGAGGACTCCGGGGGAGCAGTTCTTC.

The CDR3 DNA follows: TGTGCCAGCAGCGAACAGGGGGCTGGGACCCAGTACTTC. This gives the protein CASSEQGAGTQYF. The rearrangement joins TRBV7-2 to TRBJ2-5, with 9 bases identical to TRBD1. Germline V gene sequence: CDR1 SGHTA, CDR2 FQGNSA. Trimming removed 5 bases from V and 7 bases from J; junction bases left unmatched: 5. The CDR3 is made up of 13 amino acids.

As to this clone: Other nucleotide sequences in the sample specify the same CDR3. The CDR3 DNA sequence: TGTGCCAGCGTGGGTACAGGGAGCTACGAGCAGTACTTC. Its protein is CASVGTGSYEQYF. V and J are TRBV7-9 and TRBJ2-7, with D possibly matching TRBD1 (6 bases). CDR3 length: 13 amino acids. With 8 bases removed from V and 3 bases from J, the gap between germline ends came to 14 bases. Germline V gene lookup returns CDR1 SEHNR and CDR2 FQNEAQ (reference sequence).

This sequence joins TRBV4-1 and TRBJ2-3; 7 bases agree with TRBD2. After removal of 1 base from V and 6 bases from J, the junction contained 4 bases not matched to a gene. Germline CDR1 MGHRA, CDR2 YSYEKL. This CDR3 is 14 amino acids long. The CDR3 sequence is CASSQVLGGDTQYF. The CDR3 coding sequence is TGCGCCAGCAGCCAAGTCCTGGGGGGGGATACGCAGTATTTT.

The gene calls are TRBV5-1 and TRBJ1-3; D is unresolved. Trimming took 4 bases from V and 0 from J, leaving 5 bases between them. Germline V lookup: CDR1 SGHRS, CDR2 YFSETQ. CDR3 length: 13 residues. The CDR3 spells CASSRFSGNTIYF. CDR3 DNA sequence: TGCGCCAGCAGCCGATTCTCTGGAAACACCATATATTTT.

The genes are TRBV7-2 and TRBJ2-7, with TRBD2 matching over 10 bases. Germline assignment: CDR1 SGHTA and CDR2 FQGNSA. The CDR3 covers 14 residues. V dropped 4 bases and J dropped 6; count of bases not matched to a gene: 6. The CDR3 nucleotides are TGTGCCAGCAGCTCGAGCGGGAGGGCCACCGAGCAGTACTTC. Encoded protein: CASSSSGRATEQYF.